Below, 24 T cell receptor beta chains from the same sample are listed, as sequenced in a study of blood T cell repertoires in COVID-19. Sequencing was performed with immunoSEQ multiplex PCR; in TCRdb, only in-frame clones are kept and a portion is missing. The sample lists 150,000 to 200,000 clones, 70% to 90% occurring once. Sequenced: peripheral blood. All receptors come from a woman older than 75 with COVID-19, enrolled during active disease.

This rearrangement joins TRBV28 to TRBJ1-6, with D tentatively TRBD1 (6 bases). Trimming shortened V by 9 bases and J by 3 bases, and 12 bases separated the two germline ends. This CDR3 comprises 14 residues. The germline CDR1 and CDR2 sequences are MDHEN and SYDVKM. In DNA form, the CDR3 reads TGTGCCAGTTACACAGGGATCTATAATTCACCCCTCCACTTT. Translated, it gives CASYTGIYNSPLHF.

The genes are TRBV5-1 and TRBJ1-3, with TRBD1 matching 7 bases. Germline V CDR1 and CDR2: SGHRS, YFSETQ. With V trimmed by 2 bases and J by 3 bases, 5 bases remained unmatched. The CDR3 is made up of 15 amino acids. The CDR3 is CASSLTGDFGNTIYF. The CDR3 DNA sequence: TGCGCCAGCAGCTTAACAGGGGATTTTGGAAACACCATATATTTT.

The rearrangement links TRBV19 to TRBJ2-1; 11 nucleotides align to TRBD2. The trim removed 4 bases at V and 0 bases at J, leaving 8 bases unmatched. Germline lookup yields CDR1 LNHDA and CDR2 SQIVND (reference sequence). The CDR3 totals 18 residues. Here the CDR3 reads CASSTPVAGGSSYNEQFF. DNA of the CDR3: TGTGCCAGTAGTACCCCCGTAGCGGGGGGGAGCTCCTACAATGAGCAGTTCTTC.

J is TRBJ1-2 and V is TRBV6-2 or TRBV6-3, with 7 bases that match TRBD1. In germline, CDR1 is MNHEY, CDR2 SVGEGT. The CDR3 contains 13 residues. Trimming at V came to 5 bases and at J to 8 bases, leaving 8 bases not matched to a gene. CDR3 protein: CASSQQTGSGYTF. As DNA, the CDR3 is TGTGCCAGCAGTCAACAGACAGGGAGCGGCTACACCTTC.

This clone was recorded only once. The chain combines TRBV29-1 with TRBJ1-1; weak D call: TRBD1 (6 bases). Germline V gives CDR1 SQVTM, CDR2 ANQGSEA. Trimming left V 5 bases short and J 0 bases short, with 10 bases between. The CDR3 consists of 13 residues. DNA of the CDR3: TGCAGCGTTCGCCCAGGGGTGAACACTGAAGCTTTCTTT. Residues: CSVRPGVNTEAFF.

This chain links TRBV30 with TRBJ2-5; tentative D call: TRBD2 (6 bases). This CDR3 has 15 amino acids. The germline V and J ends were trimmed by 3 bases and 3 bases, with 17 bases remaining between them. Germline assignment: CDR1 GTSNPN and CDR2 SVGIG (reference sequence). DNA of the CDR3: TGTGCCTGGAGAGCGGGCCGTACCTTTGAAGAGACCCAGTACTTC. This sequence encodes CAWRAGRTFEETQYF.

The chain couples TRBV20-1 to TRBJ1-6; D is undetermined. V lost 3 bases and J 14 bases, leaving 14 bases between the germline ends. This CDR3 region has 12 residues. The germline gives CDR1 DFQATT, CDR2 SNEGSKA (reference sequence). CDR3 sequence: CSASGRLQALHF. The CDR3 DNA is TGCAGTGCTAGTGGGCGGCTTCAAGCCCTCCACTTT.

The rearrangement joins TRBV10-3 to TRBJ2-2; D is undetermined. The length of the CDR3 is 13 residues. Germline V gene data show CDR1 as ENHRY and CDR2 as SYGVKD. Trimming took off 3 bases at V and 0 bases at J, with 2 bases between the two ends. The CDR3 is CAISDANTGELFF. CDR3 nucleotides: TGTGCCATCAGTGACGCGAACACCGGGGAGCTGTTTTTT.

J is TRBJ1-4 and V is TRBV2; D is unclear. Per the germline V gene, CDR1 is SNHLY and CDR2 is FYNNEI. Trimming stripped 4 bases from V and 5 bases from J, with 8 bases between. This CDR3 comprises 13 residues. The CDR3 is CASSGSGNEKLFF. The CDR3, as DNA: TGTGCCAGCAGTGGATCGGGGAATGAAAAACTGTTTTTT.

The chain combines TRBV7-9 with TRBJ2-1; possibly TRBD2 for D (6 bases). The CDR3 sequence is 19 residues long. V lost 1 base to trimming and J lost 7 bases, with 26 bases between them. Germline V lookup: CDR1 SEHNR, CDR2 FQNEAQ (reference sequence). CDR3 DNA: TGTGCCAGCAGCTTAGATGATTGGGGGGAGGAGGCTTCGAGAAATGAGCAGTTCTTC. Its protein product is CASSLDDWGEEASRNEQFF.

The rearrangement joins TRBV10-3 to TRBJ1-5; D gene unclear. V was pared by 8 bases and J by 5 bases, with 7 bases between. Germline loops: CDR1 ENHRY, CDR2 SYGVKD. CDR3 size: 11 residues. The chain's CDR3 is CAIPGHQPQHF. The CDR3, as DNA: TGTGCCATCCCGGGTCATCAGCCCCAGCATTTT.

In its sample, this clone was seen a few times. This chain uses TRBV24-1 with TRBJ1-5; TRBD1 aligns across 8 bases. With 4 bases clipped from V and 5 bases from J, the junction kept 3 bases outside the gene matches. The CDR3 runs 14 residues. CDR1 and CDR2 (germline): KGHDR, SFDVKD. The CDR3 DNA sequence: TGTGCCACCAGTGAAGGACAGGGAGATCAGCCCCAGCATTTT. Encoded protein: CATSEGQGDQPQHF.

The V call is TRBV28, the J call TRBJ2-7; D remains unclear. V shed 3 bases and J shed 0 bases, with 3 bases lying between them. This CDR3 contains 12 residues. The V gene's germline CDR1 is MDHEN and CDR2 SYDVKM. The CDR3 bases are TGTGCCAGCAGTTTTAACTCCTACGAGCAGTACTTC. This gives the protein CASSFNSYEQYF.

The chain couples TRBV2 to TRBJ2-7; possible D gene TRBD2, 5 bases. Germline lookup yields CDR1 SNHLY and CDR2 FYNNEI. The V end lost 8 bases, the J end lost 4 bases, and 12 bases lay between the germline ends. The CDR3 length is 12 residues. This CDR3 reads CASASGGYEQYF. The CDR3 coding sequence is TGTGCCAGCGCCAGCGGTGGGTACGAGCAGTACTTC. The entire variable domain, with the rest obtained from reference TRBV2 and TRBJ2-7, is as follows: EPEVTQTPSHQVTQMGQEVILRCVPISNHLYFYWYRQILGQKVEFLVSFYNNEISEKSEIFDDQFSVERPDGSNFTLKIRSTKLEDSAMYFCASASGGYEQYFGPGTRLTVT.

The rearrangement links TRBV28 to TRBJ1-3; D remains ambiguous. The germline V and J ends were trimmed by 3 bases and 9 bases, with 9 bases remaining between them. CDR3 length: 12 residues. Germline CDR1 MDHEN, CDR2 SYDVKM. The CDR3 DNA follows: TGTGCCAGCAGTTTTGCCAGCGGCACCATATATTTT. Translating it yields CASSFASGTIYF. The whole variable domain, remainder taken from reference TRBV28 and TRBJ1-3, is DVKVTQSSRYLVKRTGEKVFLECVQDMDHENMFWYRQDPGLGLRLIYFSYDVKMKEKGDIPEGYSVSREKKERFSLILESASTNQTSMYLCASSFASGTIYFGEGSWLTVV.

The chain combines TRBV6-5 with TRBJ2-7, with a possible D match to TRBD2 (5 bases). The CDR3 has 10 amino acids. Trimming cost V 11 bases and J 2 bases, with 7 bases left between them. Germline loops: CDR1 MNHEY, CDR2 SVGAGI. The CDR3 reads CAAGAYEQYF. The CDR3 nucleotides read TGTGCCGCCGGGGCCTACGAGCAGTACTTC.

V usage is TRBV9 and J usage is TRBJ1-4, with D maybe TRBD1 (5 bases). Between the trimmed V and J ends, which lost 4 bases and 4 bases, there was a span of 17 bases. In germline, CDR1 is SGDLS, CDR2 YYNGEE. This CDR3 comprises 16 residues. The CDR3 DNA is TGTGCCAGCAGCCCGAGGCCGGGGAGGGGTAATGAAAAACTGTTTTTT. Translated, it gives CASSPRPGRGNEKLFF. Full variable domain (outside the CDR3, taken from reference TRBV9 and TRBJ1-4): DSGVTQTPKHLITATGQRVTLRCSPRSGDLSVYWYQQSLDQGLQFLIQYYNGEERAKGNILERFSAQQFPDLHSELNLSSLELGDSALYFCASSPRPGRGNEKLFFGSGTQLSVL.

V and J are TRBV5-8 and TRBJ2-7; perhaps TRBD1 as D (6 bases). The CDR3 runs 14 residues. Germline CDR1 is SGHTS and CDR2 is YDEGEE. V lost 4 bases and J lost 1, with 12 bases in between. CDR3 bases: TGTGCCAGCAGCCGGGACATTCTTTCCTACGAGCAGTACTTC. Translating gives CASSRDILSYEQYF. Together with reference TRBV5-8 and TRBJ2-7, the CDR3 gives the full variable domain: EAGVTQSPTHLIKTRGQQATLRCSPISGHTSVYWYQQALGLGLQFLLWYDEGEERNRGNFPPRFSGRQFPNYSSELNVNALELEDSALYLCASSRDILSYEQYFGPGTRLTVT.

The table lists this clone with a count of one. This chain joins TRBV28 and TRBJ2-2; a weak D match, TRBD2 (5 bases). Germline V CDR1 and CDR2: MDHEN, SYDVKM. Trimming pared 9 bases from V and 5 bases from J, leaving 10 bases between. The CDR3 extends over 12 amino acids. The CDR3 bases are TGTGCCAGTGCCCGGGGTACCGGGGAGCTGTTTTTT. Its translation: CASARGTGELFF.

The chain links TRBV5-1 to TRBJ2-7; 12 bases fit TRBD2. V shed 2 bases and J 10 bases; nucleotides not matched to a gene: 4. This CDR3 comprises 13 residues. Germline CDR1 and CDR2: SGHRS and YFSETQ. CDR3 bases: TGCGCCAGCAGCTTTCGACTAGCGGGAGCACAGTACTTC. Translation: CASSFRLAGAQYF.

This clone was detected only a few times. This chain uses TRBV3-1 (or the pseudogene TRBV3-2) with TRBJ1-6; 10 bases map to TRBD1. The CDR3 extends over 14 amino acids. CDR1 and CDR2 from the germline V gene are LGHDT and YNNKEL (reference sequence). After removal of 1 base from V and 10 bases from J, the junction contained 1 base not matched to a gene. The CDR3 sequence is CASSQGTGGSPLHF. The CDR3 DNA sequence: TGTGCCAGCAGCCAAGGGACAGGGGGGTCACCCCTCCACTTT.

The chain joins TRBV9 to TRBJ2-1; TRBD2 matches 11 bases. This CDR3 is built from 14 residues. The ends lost 1 base at V and 6 bases at J; junction bases unmatched: 0. CDR1 is SGDLS and CDR2 is YYNGEE in the germline V gene. Written as DNA, the CDR3 is TGTGCCAGCAGCGTACTAGCGGGAGGCAATGAGCAGTTCTTC. Its translation: CASSVLAGGNEQFF.

The chain links TRBV5-5 to TRBJ1-1, with a possible D match to TRBD1 (5 bases). This CDR3 is 16 amino acids long. V shed 1 base and J shed 4 bases, with 17 bases lying between them. Germline V gene sequence: CDR1 SGHKS, CDR2 YYEKEE (reference sequence). The CDR3 spells CASSLPAVWGSTEAFF. The CDR3 DNA reads TGTGCCAGCAGCTTGCCGGCGGTTTGGGGCAGCACTGAAGCTTTCTTT.

J is TRBJ1-1 and V is TRBV10-3, with 8 bases matching TRBD1. CDR1 is ENHRY and CDR2 is SYGVKD in the germline V gene. J was trimmed by 5 bases and V by 2 bases; bases with no gene match: 13. The CDR3 is made up of 17 amino acids. CDR3: CAISEPDRGSGSTEAFF. The CDR3 coding sequence is TGTGCCATCAGTGAGCCAGACAGGGGCTCAGGGTCTACTGAAGCTTTCTTT.